The T cell receptor (beta chain) under discussion was sequenced for a study of blood T cell repertoires in COVID-19. For the study at large: T cells, B-cell-depleted T cells, or PBMCs supplied cDNA or gDNA.

Across about two dozen US areas, participants ranged in age from roughly 18 to 95 years. Participants' reported clinical history set cohort assignment. Germline CDR1 is SGDLS and CDR2 is YYNGEE. The CDR3 totals 14 residues. V shed 2 bases and J shed 1 base, with 7 bases lying between them. As originally analysed: Estimation of nucleated cell counts was performed using reference gene primer amplification. Clones were read by immunoSEQ multiplex PCR, and TCRdb kept only the in-frame ones, dropping some. V and J calls and clone size are those listed in that table; D and trimming were worked out from the DNA. The data contain 340,000 or so clones, 80% to 90% of them seen just once; the ten biggest clones take up 3.5% to 4.5%.

The chain joins TRBV9 to TRBJ1-3, with D perhaps matching TRBD1 (5 bases). Sequences were obtained from PBMCs or T cells enriched from blood (not recorded which). This sequence was found in a woman aged 40-49 years with acute COVID-19. The CDR3 sequence is CASSVDTSGNTIYF. The CDR3 region has the DNA TGTGCCAGCAGCGTGGACACTTCTGGAAACACCATATATTTT.